This T cell receptor beta chain was observed in a study of beta chain features in type 1 diabetes. Findings of the study overall: Naive, central memory and Treg TCRB repertoires seemed to resemble each other more closely in patients than they did in healthy donors. Overrepresentation of cells with high TCR expression could result from cDNA sequencing. More deletions and fewer insertions at VDJ junctions were seen in type 1 diabetes patients.

Germline CDR1 reads MDHEN; CDR2 reads SYDVKM. Deletions cut 4 bases from V and 7 bases from J, with 7 bases between. CDR3 size: 11 residues. The sequenced template was cDNA made from the entire isolated RNA. Assay used: immunoSEQ multiplex PCR; TCRdb lists only in-frame clones, some missing. The table has around 430,000 clones, around 30% seen once. As for this clone: The target antigen is unknown.

The sequence derives from a man aged 18 to 30 in good health. Sequencing was carried out using naive CD4+ T cells from blood. This chain connects TRBV28 to TRBJ2-5; unclear D gene. This CDR3 reads CASSSPGTQYF. The DNA of the CDR3 is TGTGCCAGCAGTTCTCCGGGGACCCAGTACTTC. Filled out from reference TRBV28 and TRBJ2-5, the complete variable domain reads DVKVTQSSRYLVKRTGEKVFLECVQDMDHENMFWYRQDPGLGLRLIYFSYDVKMKEKGDIPEGYSVSREKKERFSLILESASTNQTSMYLCASSSPGTQYFGPGTRLLVL.